Listed below are T cell receptor beta chains from one sample, sequenced in a study of blood T cell repertoires in COVID-19. Profiled with immunoSEQ multiplex PCR; TCRdb holds only in-frame clones, not every one. There are 300,000 to 450,000 clones in the sample; 81% occur only once, and roughly 1.2% lies in the top ten. Sequences were obtained from peripheral blood. These receptors were obtained from a human donor with acute or convalescent COVID-19. The donor label of this sample is uncertain. CDR3s include the opening cysteine and the closing phenylalanine or tryptophan. The D gene is left open where the match is weak. Clone size is shown for a subset of rows, as once, few, many or a class of expanded clone.

abundance	d_gene	j_gene	v_gene	CDR3nt	CDR3aa
.	.	TRBJ2-7	TRBV7-9	TGTGCCAGCAGCTTAGGGAGCGATAGCCTAAGCTCCTACGAGCAGTACTTC	CASSLGSDSLSSYEQYF
.	.	TRBJ1-1	TRBV7-6	TGTGCCAGCAGCTTAAGGGCCGGGGGAAACACTGAAGCTTTCTTT	CASSLRAGGNTEAFF
.	.	TRBJ2-1	TRBV11-2	TGTGCCAGCAGCTTAGGAGGCCACCCGGAGTTCTTC	CASSLGGHPEFF
once	.	TRBJ1-2	TRBV19	TGTGCCAGTAACCTTCCAGGCACGGGGGGCTACACCTTC	CASNLPGTGGYTF
once	.	TRBJ2-1	TRBV10-3	TGTGCCATCAGTGAGTTGGGGCAGCCGGGGTACCAGGGGTACAATGAGCAGTTCTTC	CAISELGQPGYQGYNEQFF
.	.	TRBJ1-2	TRBV5-6	TGTGCCAGCAGCTTGGGCCAGGGGCTCTATGGCTACACCTTC	CASSLGQGLYGYTF
.	TRBD1	TRBJ2-3	TRBV6-6	TGTGCCAGCAGTCAACGACAGGGGGCTAGGACAGATACGCAGTATTTT	CASSQRQGARTDTQYF
.	.	TRBJ2-7	TRBV7-8	TGTGCCAGCAGCTTAGGGTCAGTCTACGAGCAGTACTTC	CASSLGSVYEQYF
.	TRBD1	TRBJ2-3	TRBV7-9	TGTGCCAGCAGCCGCGGCGGGACAGGGGTAATCACAGATACGCAGTATTTT	CASSRGGTGVITDTQYF
.	.	TRBJ2-3	TRBV7-9	TGTGCCAGCAGCCTCCGGGGGTTGTTGACGCAGTATTTT	CASSLRGLLTQYF
.	TRBD1	TRBJ1-1	TRBV18	TGTGCCAGCTCACGAACGACAGGGTTTGATGAAGCTTTCTTT	CASSRTTGFDEAFF
.	.	TRBJ2-1	TRBV30	TGTGCCTGGAAGGTTCAGGGGGGCTCCAATGAGCAGTTCTTC	CAWKVQGGSNEQFF
.	.	TRBJ1-1	TRBV19	TGTGCCAGTAGTAGACAGATCTTGAACACTGAAGCTTTCTTT	CASSRQILNTEAFF
few	TRBD1	TRBJ1-3	TRBV7-2	TGTGCCAGCAGCCGGGACAGGGGGGTTACAGGAAACACCATATATTTT	CASSRDRGVTGNTIYF
few	TRBD1	TRBJ2-7	TRBV5-1	TGCGCCAGCAGCGCACTTACAGGGGCCGAGCAGTACTTC	CASSALTGAEQYF